This T cell receptor beta chain derives from a study of long-term antiretroviral therapy in people with HIV. The libraries were made with immunoSEQ v3.0 at survey level. The method was immunoSEQ multiplex PCR; TCRdb's version includes in-frame clones alone and lacks a portion of them. Among about 36,000 clones listed, roughly 80% were seen once. The length of the CDR3 is 13 residues. Trimming stripped 6 bases from V and 3 bases from J, with 11 bases between. The germline V gene has CDR1 SQVTM and CDR2 ANQGSEA. This sample comprised unsorted PBMCs, obtained 3.4 years after starting antiretroviral therapy. The clonotype comes from a young man with HIV. The chain combines TRBV29-1 with TRBJ1-4, with D hard to call. The CDR3 is CSVPSGSNEKLFF. CDR3 nucleotide sequence: TGCAGCGTACCGAGCGGATCTAATGAAAAACTGTTTTTT.